This is a list of T cell receptor beta chains from one sample in a study of T cell responses to AZD1222 COVID-19 vaccine. Generated by immunoSEQ multiplex PCR, the TCRdb table keeps only in-frame clones and is missing some. The repertoire holds some 190,000 clones, with 85% to 90% as singletons. Sequenced here: peripheral blood, sampled on day 0 of AZD1222 vaccination. All receptors derive from an adult in good health. Each CDR3 is given with its conserved first and last residue. D genes are given only for firm matches. Clone size appears in some rows only: once, few, many, or a class for an expanded clone.

v_call: TRBV5-4
clone_size: -
j_call: TRBJ2-3
d_call: -
cdr3_nt: TGTGCCAGCAGCAAACCAGGGAGCACCCCCGCAGATACGCAGTATTTT
cdr3_aa: CASSKPGSTPADTQYF

v_call: TRBV6-2/TRBV6-3
clone_size: -
j_call: TRBJ1-2
d_call: TRBD1
cdr3_nt: TGTGCCAGCAGTTACTCCGGGACAGTCTATGGCTACACCTTC
cdr3_aa: CASSYSGTVYGYTF

v_call: TRBV5-1
clone_size: -
j_call: TRBJ1-2
d_call: -
cdr3_nt: TGCGCCAGCAGCTTGGGGGGAGCCGCTAACTATGGCTACACCTTC
cdr3_aa: CASSLGGAANYGYTF

v_call: TRBV5-1
clone_size: -
j_call: TRBJ2-4
d_call: -
cdr3_nt: TGCGCCAGCAGCTCAACGGCCGGGACGAACATTCAGTACTTC
cdr3_aa: CASSSTAGTNIQYF

v_call: TRBV28
clone_size: -
j_call: TRBJ2-3
d_call: TRBD1
cdr3_nt: TGTGCCAGCAGTTCCGCCAGGGGGCTGACAGATACGCAGTATTTT
cdr3_aa: CASSSARGLTDTQYF

v_call: TRBV30
clone_size: -
j_call: TRBJ2-7
d_call: -
cdr3_nt: TGTGCCTGGAGTATTATGGGAGCCTACGAGCAGTACTTC
cdr3_aa: CAWSIMGAYEQYF

v_call: TRBV19
clone_size: once
j_call: TRBJ2-1
d_call: TRBD1
cdr3_nt: TGTGCCAGTAGTCCTTGGGGCCAGGGGGCGTACAATGAGCAGTTCTTC
cdr3_aa: CASSPWGQGAYNEQFF

v_call: TRBV3-1/TRBV3-2
clone_size: -
j_call: TRBJ2-1
d_call: -
cdr3_nt: TGTGCCAGCAGCCAAGATTGGGGAGGGGGAACCGCGCGCTCCTACAATGAGCAGTTCTTC
cdr3_aa: CASSQDWGGGTARSYNEQFF

v_call: TRBV9
clone_size: -
j_call: TRBJ1-2
d_call: TRBD1
cdr3_nt: TGTGCCAGCAGCGCGGGGGACAGGAGCCTCTATGGCTACACCTTC
cdr3_aa: CASSAGDRSLYGYTF

v_call: TRBV9
clone_size: few
j_call: TRBJ1-6
d_call: -
cdr3_nt: TGTGCCAGCAACGAACAGCCTAATTCACCCCTCCACTTT
cdr3_aa: CASNEQPNSPLHF

v_call: TRBV5-1
clone_size: -
j_call: TRBJ1-6
d_call: -
cdr3_nt: TGCGCCAGCAGCATGGACCCTTTGAATTCACCCCTCCACTTT
cdr3_aa: CASSMDPLNSPLHF

v_call: TRBV5-5
clone_size: -
j_call: TRBJ2-1
d_call: TRBD1
cdr3_nt: TGTGCCAGCAGCTTGGGACAGGGGCTGTACAATGAGCAGTTCTTC
cdr3_aa: CASSLGQGLYNEQFF

v_call: TRBV7-9
clone_size: -
j_call: TRBJ2-2
d_call: -
cdr3_nt: TGTGCCAGCAGCCCACTTACCGGGGAGCTGTTTTTT
cdr3_aa: CASSPLTGELFF

v_call: TRBV9
clone_size: -
j_call: TRBJ1-1
d_call: -
cdr3_nt: TGTGCCAGCAGCGAAGGTGGGGAGAACACTGAAGCTTTCTTT
cdr3_aa: CASSEGGENTEAFF

v_call: TRBV21-1
clone_size: -
j_call: TRBJ1-3
d_call: -
cdr3_nt: TGTGCCAGCAGCAAAAGGCGACGGACCTCTGGAAACACCATATATTTT
cdr3_aa: CASSKRRRTSGNTIYF

v_call: TRBV29-1
clone_size: -
j_call: TRBJ1-2
d_call: -
cdr3_nt: TGCAGCGTTGGTCAGGTCTTTAACTATGGCTACACCTTC
cdr3_aa: CSVGQVFNYGYTF

v_call: TRBV3-1/TRBV3-2
clone_size: -
j_call: TRBJ2-1
d_call: -
cdr3_nt: TGTGCCAGCAGCCGCCGGGACTCCGCCTACAATGAGCAGTTCTTC
cdr3_aa: CASSRRDSAYNEQFF

v_call: TRBV11-2
clone_size: once
j_call: TRBJ1-3
d_call: -
cdr3_nt: TGTGCCAGCAGCTTAGAATGGTCGGGGTTTTATGGAAACACCATATATTTT
cdr3_aa: CASSLEWSGFYGNTIYF

v_call: TRBV6-5
clone_size: -
j_call: TRBJ2-3
d_call: -
cdr3_nt: TGTGCCAGCCGGTCCCGGGGGGCCGATACGCAGTATTTT
cdr3_aa: CASRSRGADTQYF

v_call: TRBV19
clone_size: -
j_call: TRBJ1-5
d_call: TRBD1
cdr3_nt: TGTGCCAGTAGTCATCCGGGACAGGGCAATCAGCCCCAGCATTTT
cdr3_aa: CASSHPGQGNQPQHF

v_call: TRBV28
clone_size: -
j_call: TRBJ1-4
d_call: -
cdr3_nt: TGTGCCAGCAGTTTTTTACAGAGTAATGAAAAACTGTTTTTT
cdr3_aa: CASSFLQSNEKLFF

v_call: TRBV7-9
clone_size: -
j_call: TRBJ1-3
d_call: -
cdr3_nt: TGTGCCAGCAGCTCCGGGAGAGGAAACACCATATATTTT
cdr3_aa: CASSSGRGNTIYF

v_call: TRBV5-8
clone_size: -
j_call: TRBJ1-4
d_call: -
cdr3_nt: TGTGCCAGCAGCACGAAAAGGGGATATTTTGAAAAACTGTTTTTT
cdr3_aa: CASSTKRGYFEKLFF

v_call: TRBV10-3
clone_size: -
j_call: TRBJ2-5
d_call: -
cdr3_nt: TGTGCCATCAGTGATACGAGGGAGACCCAGTACTTC
cdr3_aa: CAISDTRETQYF

v_call: TRBV3-1/TRBV3-2
clone_size: -
j_call: TRBJ1-1
d_call: -
cdr3_nt: TGTGCCAGCAGCCAAGATGACAATCACTATTGGGATTCAAACACTGAAGCTTTCTTT
cdr3_aa: CASSQDDNHYWDSNTEAFF

v_call: TRBV18
clone_size: -
j_call: TRBJ2-2
d_call: -
cdr3_nt: TGTGCCAGCTCACCACCAGACAGAACTGGGGAGCTGTTTTTT
cdr3_aa: CASSPPDRTGELFF

v_call: TRBV19
clone_size: -
j_call: TRBJ1-1
d_call: -
cdr3_nt: TGTGCCAGTATTGTGGGCACGAACACTGAAGCTTTCTTT
cdr3_aa: CASIVGTNTEAFF

v_call: TRBV5-6
clone_size: -
j_call: TRBJ1-1
d_call: -
cdr3_nt: TGTGCCAGCAGCCCTGTCCGGGGTAGCACTGAAGCTTTCTTT
cdr3_aa: CASSPVRGSTEAFF

v_call: TRBV5-1
clone_size: -
j_call: TRBJ1-3
d_call: -
cdr3_nt: TGCGCCAGCAGCTTGGAAGGGAACACCATATATTTT
cdr3_aa: CASSLEGNTIYF

v_call: TRBV10-3
clone_size: -
j_call: TRBJ1-1
d_call: TRBD1
cdr3_nt: TGTGCCACCAGGACAGGGAATGTTGCTGAAGCTTTCTTT
cdr3_aa: CATRTGNVAEAFF

v_call: TRBV5-1
clone_size: few
j_call: TRBJ1-1
d_call: TRBD1
cdr3_nt: TGCGCCAGCAGCTGGGGGACAGCGAACACTGAAGCTTTCTTT
cdr3_aa: CASSWGTANTEAFF

v_call: TRBV19
clone_size: -
j_call: TRBJ1-1
d_call: -
cdr3_nt: TGTGCCAGTAGTATTAGGCCGTCGAACACTGAAGCTTTCTTT
cdr3_aa: CASSIRPSNTEAFF

v_call: TRBV10-3
clone_size: -
j_call: TRBJ1-1
d_call: -
cdr3_nt: TGTGCCATCAGTGTAACAGGCATGAACACTGAAGCTTTCTTT
cdr3_aa: CAISVTGMNTEAFF

v_call: TRBV18
clone_size: -
j_call: TRBJ2-1
d_call: TRBD1
cdr3_nt: TGTGCCAGCGCCCGGGACAGGGGATACAATGAGCAGTTCTTC
cdr3_aa: CASARDRGYNEQFF

v_call: TRBV5-1
clone_size: -
j_call: TRBJ2-7
d_call: -
cdr3_nt: TGCGCCAGCAGCTCGGGCGGGACGGCCAACGAGCAGTACTTC
cdr3_aa: CASSSGGTANEQYF

v_call: TRBV7-8
clone_size: -
j_call: TRBJ2-5
d_call: -
cdr3_nt: TGTGCCAGCAGCTTATACAGACAAGAGACCCAGTACTTC
cdr3_aa: CASSLYRQETQYF

v_call: TRBV27
clone_size: -
j_call: TRBJ2-7
d_call: -
cdr3_nt: TGTGCCAGCAGTTTATCGGCCGGAAACTACGAGCAGTACTTC
cdr3_aa: CASSLSAGNYEQYF

v_call: TRBV5-1
clone_size: -
j_call: TRBJ1-3
d_call: -
cdr3_nt: TGCGCCAGCAGCGCGGGAGACGATGGAAACACCATATATTTT
cdr3_aa: CASSAGDDGNTIYF

v_call: TRBV25-1
clone_size: once
j_call: TRBJ2-1
d_call: -
cdr3_nt: TGTGCCAGCAGTGAATCGGGGAGTTCCTACAATGAGCAGTTCTTC
cdr3_aa: CASSESGSSYNEQFF

v_call: TRBV19
clone_size: -
j_call: TRBJ1-5
d_call: TRBD1
cdr3_nt: TGTGCCAGTAGTATGGCCGGGACAGGGATTGGCAATCAGCCCCAGCATTTT
cdr3_aa: CASSMAGTGIGNQPQHF

v_call: TRBV2
clone_size: -
j_call: TRBJ2-7
d_call: TRBD1
cdr3_nt: TGTGCCAGCAGGGACAGGGCATACGAGCAGTACTTC
cdr3_aa: CASRDRAYEQYF

v_call: TRBV11-2
clone_size: -
j_call: TRBJ2-1
d_call: -
cdr3_nt: TGTGCCAGCAGCCGTAGTCTCCATGAGCAGTTCTTC
cdr3_aa: CASSRSLHEQFF

v_call: TRBV10-2
clone_size: -
j_call: TRBJ1-2
d_call: -
cdr3_nt: TGCGCCAGTTTCCTAGCTAACTATGGCTACACCTTC
cdr3_aa: CASFLANYGYTF

v_call: TRBV19
clone_size: -
j_call: TRBJ1-1
d_call: TRBD1
cdr3_nt: TGTGCCAGTACCTGGGAGGGGGCGCCGAACACTGAAGCTTTCTTT
cdr3_aa: CASTWEGAPNTEAFF

v_call: TRBV12-3/TRBV12-4
clone_size: many
j_call: TRBJ2-4
d_call: -
cdr3_nt: TGTGCCAGCAGTTTAGTCGGGGGAAACATTCAGTACTTC
cdr3_aa: CASSLVGGNIQYF

v_call: TRBV27
clone_size: -
j_call: TRBJ2-2
d_call: TRBD2
cdr3_nt: TGTGCCAGCAGTTTATCTAAGCGGGGCACCGGGGAGCTGTTTTTT
cdr3_aa: CASSLSKRGTGELFF

v_call: TRBV12-3/TRBV12-4
clone_size: -
j_call: TRBJ1-1
d_call: -
cdr3_nt: TGTGCCAGCAGTGACCTACAGGGTGTTGAAGCTTTCTTT
cdr3_aa: CASSDLQGVEAFF

v_call: TRBV6-5
clone_size: -
j_call: TRBJ1-4
d_call: -
cdr3_nt: TGTGCCAGCAGTCACAGATATGAAAAACTGTTTTTT
cdr3_aa: CASSHRYEKLFF

v_call: TRBV6-4
clone_size: -
j_call: TRBJ2-3
d_call: TRBD2
cdr3_nt: TGTGCCAGCAGTGGCGGGGGGGCCGGAACGCAGTATTTT
cdr3_aa: CASSGGGAGTQYF

v_call: TRBV9
clone_size: -
j_call: TRBJ2-4
d_call: -
cdr3_nt: TGTGCCAGCAGCGTAGGGGTAGGGCTTCAGTACTTC
cdr3_aa: CASSVGVGLQYF

v_call: TRBV19
clone_size: -
j_call: TRBJ2-2
d_call: TRBD1
cdr3_nt: TGTGCCAGCCTCCGAGGACAGGGGGCGTTTAGTACCGGGGAGCTGTTTTTT
cdr3_aa: CASLRGQGAFSTGELFF

v_call: TRBV27
clone_size: -
j_call: TRBJ2-4
d_call: -
cdr3_nt: TGTGCCAGCAGTTTACGAGGCGCTGGCAAAAACATTCAGTACTTC
cdr3_aa: CASSLRGAGKNIQYF

v_call: TRBV6-4
clone_size: -
j_call: TRBJ2-1
d_call: TRBD2
cdr3_nt: TGTGCCAGCAGTGACACGGGACTAGCGGGGCGGAATGAGCAGTTCTTC
cdr3_aa: CASSDTGLAGRNEQFF

v_call: TRBV7-8
clone_size: -
j_call: TRBJ1-5
d_call: -
cdr3_nt: TGTGCCAGCAGCAGCGTCAATCAGCCCCAGCATTTT
cdr3_aa: CASSSVNQPQHF

v_call: TRBV5-5
clone_size: -
j_call: TRBJ2-7
d_call: -
cdr3_nt: TGTGCCAGCAGCTTGGGTGGCAGACTCGAGCAGTACTTC
cdr3_aa: CASSLGGRLEQYF

v_call: TRBV19
clone_size: -
j_call: TRBJ1-5
d_call: -
cdr3_nt: TGTGCCAGTAGTATCAGGGAGTATAGCAATCAGCCCCAGCATTTT
cdr3_aa: CASSIREYSNQPQHF

v_call: TRBV2
clone_size: -
j_call: TRBJ1-6
d_call: TRBD1
cdr3_nt: TGTGCCAGCAGTTTCATGGGACAGGGAACGAATTCACCCCTCCACTTT
cdr3_aa: CASSFMGQGTNSPLHF

v_call: TRBV10-3
clone_size: few
j_call: TRBJ1-3
d_call: TRBD1
cdr3_nt: TGTGCCAGCGGGATCCTGACAGGGGTTGGAAACACCATATATTTT
cdr3_aa: CASGILTGVGNTIYF

v_call: TRBV5-1
clone_size: few
j_call: TRBJ2-5
d_call: TRBD1
cdr3_nt: TGCGCCAGCAGCCGTCCCCCCGGACAGGGGGAGACCCAGTACTTC
cdr3_aa: CASSRPPGQGETQYF

v_call: TRBV19
clone_size: -
j_call: TRBJ1-2
d_call: TRBD1
cdr3_nt: TGTGCCAGCTCCCCGGACAGGGACTATGGCTACACCTTC
cdr3_aa: CASSPDRDYGYTF